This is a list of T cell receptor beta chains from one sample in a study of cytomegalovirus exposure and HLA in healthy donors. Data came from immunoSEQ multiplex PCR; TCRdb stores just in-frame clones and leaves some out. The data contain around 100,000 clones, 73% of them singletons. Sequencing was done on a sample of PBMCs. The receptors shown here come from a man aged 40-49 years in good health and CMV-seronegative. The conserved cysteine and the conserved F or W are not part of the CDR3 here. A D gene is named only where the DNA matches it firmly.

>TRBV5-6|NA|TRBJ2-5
ASSLARETQY
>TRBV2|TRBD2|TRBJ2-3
ASSPGLAVPDTQY
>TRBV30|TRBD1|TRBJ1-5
AWSVQGDQPQH
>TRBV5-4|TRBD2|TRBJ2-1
ASSPNSGGANDEQF
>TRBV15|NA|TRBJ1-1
ATSRDYDSTEAF
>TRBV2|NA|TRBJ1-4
ASIMGEGNEKLF
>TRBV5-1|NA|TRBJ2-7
ASSLVGEYEQY
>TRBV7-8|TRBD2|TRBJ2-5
ASSLGLAGAYLQETQY
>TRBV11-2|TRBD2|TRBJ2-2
ASSMTSGSWELF
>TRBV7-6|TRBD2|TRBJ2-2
ASSGTSGGPYSNTGELF
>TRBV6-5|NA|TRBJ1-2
ASSYRGDAGVDGYT
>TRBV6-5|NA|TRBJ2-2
ASREPNTGELF
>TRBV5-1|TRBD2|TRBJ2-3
ASSSYSGGDMDTQY
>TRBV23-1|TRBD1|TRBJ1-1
ASSQGDSLNTEAF
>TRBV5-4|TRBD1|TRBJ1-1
ASSSGGAYTEAF
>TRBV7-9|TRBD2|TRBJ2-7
ASSSSGLAGVED
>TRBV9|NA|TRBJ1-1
ASSSQGNTEAF
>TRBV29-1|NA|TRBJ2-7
SVGGVLSYEQY
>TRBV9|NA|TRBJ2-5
ASSVDITGQETQY
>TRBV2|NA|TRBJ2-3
ASSQGQDPDTQY
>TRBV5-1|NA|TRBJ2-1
ASSLGGASYNEQF
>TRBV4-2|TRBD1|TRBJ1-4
ASSTSQGGKLF
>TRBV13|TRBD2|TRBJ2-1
ASSLVNPNLVAGVYNEQF
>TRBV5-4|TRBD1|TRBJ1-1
ASSGDRGTEAF
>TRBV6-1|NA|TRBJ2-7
ASSELGVLMYEQY
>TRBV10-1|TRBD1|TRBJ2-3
AWAGTGSADTQY
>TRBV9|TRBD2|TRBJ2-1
ASSTRTSGGESSYNEQF
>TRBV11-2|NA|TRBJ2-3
ASSRGNTQY
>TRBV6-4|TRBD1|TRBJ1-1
ASRADRLSPEAF
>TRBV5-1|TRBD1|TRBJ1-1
ASSLVGQEGAF
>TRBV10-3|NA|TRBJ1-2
AISESQINYGYT
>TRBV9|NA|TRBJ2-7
ASSVGGQTYEQY
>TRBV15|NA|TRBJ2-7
ATSRFQGTSSSYEQY
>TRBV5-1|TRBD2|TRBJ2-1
ASSGGTSGGSSYNEQF
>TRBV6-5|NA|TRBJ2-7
ASSYSGGATYEQY
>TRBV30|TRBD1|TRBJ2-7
ACRGKAYEQY
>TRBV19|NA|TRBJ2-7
ASSGLGIYEQY
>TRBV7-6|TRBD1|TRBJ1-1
ASSPTLRQGRLNTEAF
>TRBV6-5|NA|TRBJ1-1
ASSYLGAKNTEAF
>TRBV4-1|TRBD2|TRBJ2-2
ASSQGEGLYTGELF
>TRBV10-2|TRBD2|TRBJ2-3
ASSDRLAGGTDTQY
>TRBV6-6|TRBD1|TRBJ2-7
ASSSPGQGDEQY
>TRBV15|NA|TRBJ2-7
ATSTTYPGKEQY
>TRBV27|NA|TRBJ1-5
ASTTVGQPQH
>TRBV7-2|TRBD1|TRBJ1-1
ASSFLRQGGTEAF
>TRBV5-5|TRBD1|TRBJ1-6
ASSFQSGQLMSSYNSPLH
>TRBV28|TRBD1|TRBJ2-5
ASTASAGGERETQY
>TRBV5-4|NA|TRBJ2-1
ASSLGGAGSYNEQF
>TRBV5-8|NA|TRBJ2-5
ASSFPVGGETQY
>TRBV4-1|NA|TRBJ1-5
ASSPGGGGIFGPQH